This T cell receptor (beta chain) was found in a study of cytomegalovirus exposure and HLA in healthy donors (dated by TCRdb to about 2017). About the full investigation: An earlier analysis of roughly 610 of the donors reported approximately 300 Gb of sequence data and roughly 120 million unique TCR beta sequences obtained from 150 million to 200 million T cells. An early release that covered roughly 600 HLA-typed donors contained about 300 gigabases of sequencing data and around 85 million unique TCR sequences. Of the approximately 400 genotyped donors, 81% were placed in the genetic ancestry cluster associated with self-reported Caucasian donors. The study aimed to test whether cataloging public T cell receptors could reveal signatures of past pathogen exposure. The study used immunosequencing to profile the T cell repertoires of approximately 650 subjects and linked those repertoires to cytomegalovirus serostatus. Along with the roughly 670-subject first cohort, a separate validation cohort of around 110 different subjects was used. High-throughput TCR immunosequencing, statistical association of individual TCRs with disease status, and machine learning were combined to predict cytomegalovirus infection status. A later analysis re-examined previously published TCR beta repertoires from more than 650 donors and added high-resolution HLA genotyping to investigate patterns of TCR occurrence. Rather than using new phenotypic data, the later analysis identified candidate immune exposures from TCR beta sequences and from how often those sequences occurred across donors. An earlier analysis of 450 to 750 of the donors used high-throughput TCR beta sequencing to judge whether each TCR beta V gene segment behaved as functional or pseudogenic. Donor age, sex, ethnicity and CMV serostatus were compiled alongside the repertoire data. Genome-wide SNP genotypes for about three fifths of the 666 donors were used in a later genetic analysis, which treated that subset as a discovery cohort. Every repertoire in the discovery cohort had been generated on one and the same sequencing platform. HLA typing covered class I and class II loci at four-digit resolution. Typing coverage varied by locus: about 620-630 donors for A, B, C, DRB1 and DQB1; some 520 for DQA1; more than 600 for DPA1; roughly 450 for DPB1. Several DR-DQ haplotypes were handled as single units for association and clustering, since linkage in the cohort was strong. On average, around 230,000 unique TCR beta nucleotide sequences were sequenced per donor among about 400 genotyped donors of the cohort, with roughly 18% of those sequences being non-productive. The investigation overall reported the following: A later analysis found that TCR association rates varied across HLA loci, with DRB1 alleles showing the most associated TCRs and HLA-C alleles the fewest. Because HLA typing was unavailable for some donors at each locus, only the typed subset was used in association tests. A further reported finding was that TCR beta sequences accurately predicted the HLA-A and HLA-B alleles for most subjects in the first cohort. Immune exposure information for the cohort was limited to CMV serostatus. Compared with the 666-donor mean, donors in an Asian-associated ancestry cluster had fewer N-insertions in productive TCRs, according to a later genetic analysis. Most CMV-associated TCR beta chains appeared to be HLA-restricted in a later analysis, and the HLA associations seemed to be driven largely by CMV exposure. The classifier was reported to diagnose cytomegalovirus status with high specificity and sensitivity in both the original cohort and the validation cohort. The cohort was sequenced for TCR beta chains only, and without alpha or paired-chain data the features that could be detected were limited. It was suggested by the authors that the approach could potentially be generalized to other disease states and immunological phenotypes. In the study, 150 to 200 TCR beta chains were listed as associated with cytomegalovirus. In a later analysis, HLA-associated TCR beta chains showed more clonal expansion and lower generation probabilities than non-associated chains that were equally common. The presence/absence analyses assumed that sequencing depth was roughly uniform across donors, and that assumption may not be true. Because the 87-base-pair reads could not distinguish some IMGT-functional V segments, including TRBV6-2 and TRBV6-3, those segments were excluded. While some public TCRs were present in many individuals, most TCR sequences turned up only very rarely across donors. According to a later analysis, parvovirus B19, influenza, CMV and Epstein-Barr virus appeared linked to several top co-occurrence clusters. In an earlier analysis of 500 to 650 of the donors, most TCR beta V segments appeared in productive rearrangements about 87% or about 30% of the time, broadly matching IMGT annotations. Because counts were too low, seventeen rarely observed V segments, including chromosome 9 orphons, were excluded from the earlier analysis of 587 of the donors. Three of the identified cytomegalovirus-associated TCR beta chains were confirmed in vitro to be specific for cytomegalovirus antigens. An association between a missense DCLRE1C variant and V-gene and J-gene trimming of TCR beta chains was found in a later genetic analysis and replicated in an independent cohort. A cluster of highly shared sequence variants was judged likely to represent a technical artifact of the sequencing pipeline. Strong co-occurrence of HLA alleles, especially DR and DQ, made assigning TCR associations to individual alleles difficult. Linkage disequilibrium might explain the correlated functional status among segregating V segments, but an unknown experimental factor could not be excluded. Specific HLA alleles were associated with over 15,000 TCR beta sequences at a false discovery rate of 0.05 in a later analysis.

Receptor libraries were prepared by the immunoSEQ multiplex PCR assay. For the multiplex PCR, a mixture combining 60 forward primers for TCR Vbeta segments and 13 reverse primers for TCR Jbeta segments was used. A multiplex PCR assay on genomic DNA amplified the CDR3 region of rearranged TCR beta genes. On the Illumina HiSeq System, the amplified TCR beta libraries were sequenced as 87-base-pair reads. In the authors' own workflow: In a later analysis, tens of millions of unique TCR beta chains were counted across the approximately 670 repertoires, and approximately 11 million of these chains were shared by at least two donors. A nearest-neighbor algorithm error-corrected the raw reads and collapsed the reads into unique sequences, merging closely related sequences to remove PCR and sequencing errors. CDR3 sequences were aligned to IMGT reference sequences to assign V, D and J gene segments. For a sequence to be retained, a match of at least six nucleotides to both a V gene segment and a J gene segment was required. A rearrangement counted as productive if the CDR3 had no stop codons and remained in frame with V and J, and every other rearrangement counted as non-productive. CDR3 was defined according to IMGT convention as the region running from the second conserved V-encoded cysteine to the conserved J-encoded phenylalanine. Sequences without an unambiguous match to a single V gene segment were excluded from the earlier analysis of 500 to 700 of the donors. In an earlier analysis of roughly 600 of the donors, a V segment was called functional when productive rearrangements were above 56.7%, and segregating when the standard deviation between donors exceeded 5%. To diagnose cytomegalovirus status from the catalog of TCR beta chain sequences, a statistical classification framework was built. V and J gene assignment, in a later analysis, came from comparing TCR nucleotide sequences with IMGT/GENE-DB human TR gene sequences. The TCRdist pipeline was used in a later analysis to assign CDR3 sequences and most-parsimonious VDJ recombination scenarios. In a later analysis, each TCR beta chain was defined by its CDR3 amino acid sequence together with its V-gene family, and reads lacking a unique V-gene family were excluded. To address suspected cross-contamination and a sequencing artifact, a later analysis removed around 600 highly shared, low-generation-probability nucleotide sequences. For each public chain, a later analysis derived a clonal expansion index from normalized ranks of inferred template counts within each repertoire. In a later analysis, generation probabilities were computed with a VDJ recombination model fitted to out-of-frame rearrangements, and the resulting probabilities were checked against IGoR. Hypergeometric tests were used in a later analysis to score TCR-TCR, TCR-HLA and TCR-CMV co-occurrence, with a repertoire-size bias correction applied to the TCR pairs. False discovery rates were estimated in a later analysis by permuting HLA or CMV assignments 20 times. A later analysis grouped co-occurring TCRs with DBSCAN, adding TCRdist sequence similarity when clustering within HLA-allele-positive subsets. For co-occurrence clustering, repertoires with fewer than 30,000 or more than 120,000 public chains were excluded, along with about five repertoires with anomalous nucleotide sharing. As stored in TCRdb, this immuneACCESS dataset retains in-frame rearrangements with V and J assigned. A fraction of the clones does not appear; measured against another copy, unresolved V genes explain less than half of the discrepancy, and the remainder lacks a known reason. V and J calls and clone size are those listed in that table; D and trimming were worked out from the DNA. The table for this sample lists 65,000 to 95,000 clones; over 75% of them were counted only once. Together, the top ten hold about an eighth of the sample.

The cohort consisted of approximately 670 healthy bone marrow donors. All cohort members were sampled while nominally healthy, although unrecorded immune exposures were likely present. CMV serostatus was positive for 250 to 300 and negative for about 55% of the roughly 670 cohort members, and was not recorded for this donor. Every donor gave a peripheral blood sample, and the peripheral blood mononuclear cells from that sample were used for TCR beta sequencing. The Qiagen DNeasy Blood Extraction Kit was used to extract genomic DNA from the blood cell samples. A word on this clone: Its antigen remains unidentified. No per-base quality is available; no much larger clone lies one base away.

Its CDR3 holds 13 amino acids, cysteine through phenylalanine. Just the 39-base CDR3 DNA is kept, in frame starting at base 1. Between the V and J ends, shortened by 5 bases and 2 bases respectively, the junction contains 10 bases. From the germline V gene, CDR1 is SNHLY and CDR2 is FYNNEI. The sample taken for sequencing was PBMCs. This TCR derives from a human donor in good health. The chain was built from TRBV2 and TRBJ2-7; possibly the D gene is TRBD2, per 6 matching bases. CDR3 reads: CASSPAGPYEQYF. The DNA reads TGTGCCAGCAGTCCGGCGGGACCCTACGAGCAGTACTTC.